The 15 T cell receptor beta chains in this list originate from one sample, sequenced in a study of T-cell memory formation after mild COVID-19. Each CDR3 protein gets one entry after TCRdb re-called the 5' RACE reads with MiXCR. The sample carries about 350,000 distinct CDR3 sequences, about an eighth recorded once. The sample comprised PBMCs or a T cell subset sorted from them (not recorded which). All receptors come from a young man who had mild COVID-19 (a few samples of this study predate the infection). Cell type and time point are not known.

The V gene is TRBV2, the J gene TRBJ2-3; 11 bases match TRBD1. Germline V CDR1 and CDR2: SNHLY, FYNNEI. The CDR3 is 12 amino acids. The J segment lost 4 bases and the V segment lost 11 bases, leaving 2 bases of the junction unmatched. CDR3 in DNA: TGTGCCGGGGGACAGGGGGCAGATACGCAGTATTTT. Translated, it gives CAGGQGADTQYF.

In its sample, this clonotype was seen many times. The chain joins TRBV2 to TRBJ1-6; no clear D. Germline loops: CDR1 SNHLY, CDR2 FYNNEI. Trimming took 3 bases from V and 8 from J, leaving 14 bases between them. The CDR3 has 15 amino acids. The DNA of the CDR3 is TGTGCCAGCAGTGAGGCGGTTGGGGAGCATTCACCCCTCCACTTT. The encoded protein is CASSEAVGEHSPLHF.

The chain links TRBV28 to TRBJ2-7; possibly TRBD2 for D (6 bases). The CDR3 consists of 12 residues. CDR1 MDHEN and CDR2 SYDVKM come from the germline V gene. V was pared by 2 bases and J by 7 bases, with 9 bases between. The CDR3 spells CASSLAAGEQYV. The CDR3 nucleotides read TGTGCCAGCAGTTTAGCGGCGGGAGAGCAGTACGTC.

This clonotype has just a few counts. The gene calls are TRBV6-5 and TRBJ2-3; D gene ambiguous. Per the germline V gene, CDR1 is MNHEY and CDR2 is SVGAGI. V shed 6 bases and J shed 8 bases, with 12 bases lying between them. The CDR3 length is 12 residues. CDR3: CASSRGGITQYF. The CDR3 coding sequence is TGTGCCAGCAGCCGCGGTGGGATTACGCAGTATTTT.

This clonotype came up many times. This chain's CDR3 is CASSWSVPKNTGELFF. In nucleotides, the CDR3 is TGCGCCAGCAGCTGGAGCGTCCCAAAGAACACCGGGGAGCTGTTTTTT. This chain connects TRBV5-1 to TRBJ2-2; D remains ambiguous. The V end lost 3 bases, the J end lost 1 base, and 13 bases lay between the germline ends. Germline V gene sequence: CDR1 SGHRS, CDR2 YFSETQ. This CDR3 is 16 amino acids long. Filled out from reference TRBV5-1 and TRBJ2-2, the complete variable domain reads KAGVTQTPRYLIKTRGQQVTLSCSPISGHRSVSWYQQTPGQGLQFLFEYFSETQRNKGNFPGRFSGRQFSNSRSEMNVSTLELGDSALYLCASSWSVPKNTGELFFGEGSRLTVL.

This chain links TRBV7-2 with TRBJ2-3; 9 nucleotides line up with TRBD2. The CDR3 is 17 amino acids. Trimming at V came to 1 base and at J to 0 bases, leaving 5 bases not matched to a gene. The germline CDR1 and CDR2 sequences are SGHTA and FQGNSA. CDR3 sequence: CASSLVGGGESTDTQYF. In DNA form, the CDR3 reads TGTGCCAGCAGCTTAGTGGGCGGGGGGGAGAGCACAGATACGCAGTATTTT.

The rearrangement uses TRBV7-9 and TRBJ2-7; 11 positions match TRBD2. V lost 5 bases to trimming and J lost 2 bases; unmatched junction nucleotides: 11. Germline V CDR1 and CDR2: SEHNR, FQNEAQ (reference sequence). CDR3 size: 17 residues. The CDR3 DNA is TGTGCCAGCAGCCCTAAACTAGCGGGGGACCGTACCTACGAGCAGTACTTC. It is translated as CASSPKLAGDRTYEQYF.

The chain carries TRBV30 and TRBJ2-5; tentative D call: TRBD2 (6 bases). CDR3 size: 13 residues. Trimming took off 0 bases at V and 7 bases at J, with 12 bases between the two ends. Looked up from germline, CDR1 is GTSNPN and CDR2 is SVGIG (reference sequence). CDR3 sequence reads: CAWSVGTGGTQYF. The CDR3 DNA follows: TGTGCCTGGAGTGTAGGGACTGGGGGGACCCAGTACTTC.

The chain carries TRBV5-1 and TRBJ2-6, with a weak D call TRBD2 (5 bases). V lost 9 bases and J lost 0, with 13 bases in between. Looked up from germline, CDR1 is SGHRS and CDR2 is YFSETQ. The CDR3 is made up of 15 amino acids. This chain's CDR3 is CATFTGSSGANVLTF. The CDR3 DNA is TGCGCCACCTTCACGGGGTCCTCTGGGGCCAACGTCCTGACTTTC.

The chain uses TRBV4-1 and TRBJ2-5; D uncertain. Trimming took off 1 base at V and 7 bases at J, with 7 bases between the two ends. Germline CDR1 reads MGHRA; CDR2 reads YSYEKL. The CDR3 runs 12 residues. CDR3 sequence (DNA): TGCGCCAGCAGCCAAGTCCTCGGGACCCAGTACTTC. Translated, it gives CASSQVLGTQYF.

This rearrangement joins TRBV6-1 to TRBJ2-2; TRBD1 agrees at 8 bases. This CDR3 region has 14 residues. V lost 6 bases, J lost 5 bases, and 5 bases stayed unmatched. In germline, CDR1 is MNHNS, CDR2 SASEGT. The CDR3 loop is CASSVDRETGELFF. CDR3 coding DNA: TGTGCCAGCAGCGTGGACAGGGAGACCGGGGAGCTGTTTTTT.

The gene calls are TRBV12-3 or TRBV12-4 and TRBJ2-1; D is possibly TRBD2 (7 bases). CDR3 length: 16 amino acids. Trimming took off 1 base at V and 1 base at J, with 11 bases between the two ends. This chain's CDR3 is CASSLVAGASYNEQFF. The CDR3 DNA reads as TGTGCCAGCAGTTTAGTTGCGGGGGCTTCCTACAATGAGCAGTTCTTC.

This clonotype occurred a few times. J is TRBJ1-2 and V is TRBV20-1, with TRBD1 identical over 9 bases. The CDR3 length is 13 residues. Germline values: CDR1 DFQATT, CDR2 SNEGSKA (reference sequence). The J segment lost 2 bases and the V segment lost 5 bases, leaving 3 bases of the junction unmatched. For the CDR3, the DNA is TGCAGTGCTCCCGGACAGGGGAACTATGGCTACACCTTC. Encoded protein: CSAPGQGNYGYTF.

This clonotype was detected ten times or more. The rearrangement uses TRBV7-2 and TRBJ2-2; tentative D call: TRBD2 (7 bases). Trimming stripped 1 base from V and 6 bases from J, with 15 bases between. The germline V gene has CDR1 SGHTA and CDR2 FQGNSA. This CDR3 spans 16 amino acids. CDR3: CASSLGLGGGAGELFF. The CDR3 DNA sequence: TGTGCCAGCAGCTTAGGATTGGGGGGGGGCGCCGGGGAGCTGTTTTTT.

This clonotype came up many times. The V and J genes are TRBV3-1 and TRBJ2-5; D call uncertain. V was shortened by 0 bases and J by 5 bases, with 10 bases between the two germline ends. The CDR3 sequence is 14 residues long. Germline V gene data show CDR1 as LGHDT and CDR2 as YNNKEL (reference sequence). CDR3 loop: CASSQDIMIETQYF. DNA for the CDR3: TGTGCCAGCAGCCAAGATATCATGATCGAGACCCAGTACTTC.